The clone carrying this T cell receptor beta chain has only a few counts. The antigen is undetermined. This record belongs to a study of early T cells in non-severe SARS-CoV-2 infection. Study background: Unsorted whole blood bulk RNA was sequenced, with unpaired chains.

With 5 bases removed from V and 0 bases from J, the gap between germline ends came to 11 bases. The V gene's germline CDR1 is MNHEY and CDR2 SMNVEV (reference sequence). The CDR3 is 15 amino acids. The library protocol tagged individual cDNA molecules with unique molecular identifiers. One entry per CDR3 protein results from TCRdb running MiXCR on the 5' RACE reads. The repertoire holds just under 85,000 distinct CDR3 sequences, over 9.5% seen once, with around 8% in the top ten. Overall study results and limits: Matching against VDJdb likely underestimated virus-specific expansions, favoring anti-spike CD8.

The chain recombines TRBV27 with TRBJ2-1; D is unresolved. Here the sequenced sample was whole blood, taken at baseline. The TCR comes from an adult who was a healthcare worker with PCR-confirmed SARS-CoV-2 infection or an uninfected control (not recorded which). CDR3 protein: CASSRGASSYNEQFF. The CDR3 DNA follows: TGTGCCAGCAGTCGAGGAGCTAGCTCCTACAATGAGCAGTTCTTC.